The 4 T cell receptor beta chains reported below all come from one sample, sequenced in a study of post-analysis software for immune sequencing data (dated by TCRdb to about 2015). The library relied on PCR. The sequencer listed for this sample is Illumina HiSeq 2500. To reduce PCR and sequencing biases, unique molecular identifiers were built into the TCR beta cDNA libraries. TCRdb reworked the public reads: Q25 trimming with fastp, MiXCR clone assembly, productive beta chains retained. Rows are unified per CDR3 protein, each entry keeping the most common DNA and genes. In this sample the table shows 700,000 to 900,000 distinct CDR3 sequences, about 43% of which occur a single time. The ten largest clones take up just under 5% of the sample. For these TCRs, the target antigens are not known. Points the paper makes about the study in general: Significantly higher frequencies in patients than in controls were found for a handful of TRBV segments, including TRBV5-6, TRBV5-1 and TRBV20-1.

The sequenced sample was blood. The receptors shown here come from a girl between 10 and 17 years old with multiple sclerosis.

V gene TRBV4-1 combines with J gene TRBJ2-1, with D tentatively TRBD1 (6 bases). Trimming stripped 4 bases from V and 4 bases from J, with 8 bases between. CDR3 length equals 13 residues. Looked up from germline, CDR1 is MGHRA and CDR2 is YSYEKL. CDR3 coding DNA: TGCGCCAGCAGCCGGGGGCCTTACAATGAGCAGTTCTTC. Translation: CASSRGPYNEQFF.

The rearrangement links TRBV12-3 or TRBV12-4 to TRBJ2-1; D tentatively reads TRBD1 or TRBD2 (5 bases each). The CDR3 extends over 14 amino acids. V was pared by 3 bases and J by 4 bases, with 10 bases between. Written as DNA, the CDR3 is TGTGCCAGCAGTTTTGGGGGTGCGTACAATGAGCAGTTCTTC. This codes for CASSFGGAYNEQFF.

The chain is built from TRBV15 and TRBJ2-5; D could derive from TRBD1 or TRBD2 (6 bases each). Germline assignment: CDR1 LNHNV and CDR2 YYDKDF (reference sequence). CDR3 length equals 15 residues. Trimming removed 1 base at V and 2 bases at J, with 11 bases between. In DNA, the CDR3 is TGTGCCACCAGCAGAGGCGGGACATCACAAGAGACCCAGTACTTC. Residues: CATSRGGTSQETQYF.

This clonotype was counted only a few times. DNA for the CDR3: TGTGCCAGCAGTTTAAGTTCCTCCGGCGGCCGGGGGATACTGTTTTTT. It yields the protein CASSLSSSGGRGILFF. The chain recombines TRBV28 with TRBJ1-4, with D possibly being TRBD1 (5 bases). Germline V gives CDR1 MDHEN, CDR2 SYDVKM. This CDR3 has 16 amino acids. Deletions cut 2 bases from V and 13 bases from J, with 23 bases between.